This is a list of T cell receptor beta chains from one sample in a study of T cell responses to AZD1222 COVID-19 vaccine. Assay used: immunoSEQ multiplex PCR; TCRdb lists only in-frame clones, some missing. The sample lists 90,000 or so clones; about nine tenths were seen once. The sample here was peripheral blood, taken 28 days after the second AZD1222 dose. The source is an adult who received the AZD1222 COVID-19 vaccine. CDR3s include the opening cysteine and the closing phenylalanine or tryptophan. D genes are given only for firm matches. Rows may omit the clone size; those that give it use once, few, many or a size class.

>TRBV10-3|NA|TRBJ2-5|TRBD2
CAISSPGTRETQYF
TGTGCCATCAGCAGCCCCGGGACTAGGGAGACCCAGTACTTC
>TRBV6-5|NA|TRBJ1-2|NA
CASNSADYGYTF
TGTGCCAGCAATTCGGCGGATTATGGCTACACCTTC
>TRBV19|once|TRBJ1-2|NA
CASGAYYGYTF
TGTGCCAGTGGGGCTTACTATGGCTACACCTTC
>TRBV21-1|once|TRBJ1-2|NA
CASSKGRGQGAHGYTF
TGTGCCAGCAGCAAAGGCCGGGGACAGGGGGCCCATGGCTACACCTTC
>TRBV12-3/TRBV12-4|NA|TRBJ1-2|NA
CASSQGQWGGYTF
TGTGCCAGCAGCCAAGGACAGTGGGGAGGCTACACCTTC
>TRBV6-6|NA|TRBJ1-3|NA
CAHWGGATSGNTIYF
TGTGCCCACTGGGGGGGCGCGACGTCAGGAAACACCATATATTTT
>TRBV14|NA|TRBJ1-6|NA
CASRDRNSPLHF
TGTGCCAGCAGAGACAGGAATTCACCCCTCCACTTT
>TRBV6-1|NA|TRBJ1-2|NA
CASSEAPGYGYTF
TGTGCCAGCAGTGAAGCTCCAGGGTATGGCTACACCTTC
>TRBV5-1|once|TRBJ2-1|TRBD1
CASSTPHGQGNYNEQFF
TGCGCCAGCAGCACACCCCACGGACAGGGAAACTACAATGAGCAGTTCTTC
>TRBV5-4|NA|TRBJ1-1|TRBD1
CASSETAWTGRPEAFF
TGTGCCAGCAGCGAGACCGCTTGGACAGGACGACCCGAAGCTTTCTTT
>TRBV4-1|NA|TRBJ1-2|NA
CASSQGRQPYGYTF
TGCGCCAGCAGCCAAGGAAGACAGCCCTATGGCTACACCTTC
>TRBV10-3|NA|TRBJ1-5|TRBD1
CAIREGLGQEPQHF
TGTGCCATCAGGGAGGGTCTGGGACAGGAGCCCCAGCATTTT
>TRBV3-1/TRBV3-2|NA|TRBJ1-5|NA
CASSQDGGQPQHF
TGTGCCAGCAGCCAAGATGGTGGACAGCCCCAGCATTTT
>TRBV3-1/TRBV3-2|NA|TRBJ1-5|NA
CASSQGRGQPQHF
TGTGCCAGCAGCCAAGGTCGAGGTCAGCCCCAGCATTTT
>TRBV3-1/TRBV3-2|NA|TRBJ1-1|NA
CASSHSTGNTEAFF
TGTGCCAGCAGCCACTCGACAGGAAACACTGAAGCTTTCTTT
>TRBV27|NA|TRBJ2-7|TRBD1
CASSPPSYGGTGGDYEQYF
TGTGCCAGCAGTCCCCCCTCCTATGGCGGGACAGGGGGCGATTACGAGCAGTACTTC
>TRBV19|NA|TRBJ1-5|NA
CASLPWGSGNQPQHF
TGTGCCAGCTTACCCTGGGGTAGTGGCAATCAGCCCCAGCATTTT
>TRBV9|NA|TRBJ2-7|NA
CASSVTSGQYEQYF
TGTGCCAGCAGCGTAACTTCCGGACAGTACGAGCAGTACTTC
>TRBV7-9|NA|TRBJ2-2|NA
CASSLGKAELFF
TGTGCCAGCAGCTTAGGGAAGGCGGAGCTGTTTTTT
>TRBV19|NA|TRBJ2-3|NA
CASSIRGELPIDTQYF
TGTGCCAGTAGTATAAGGGGCGAGCTACCTATTGATACGCAGTATTTT
>TRBV6-5|NA|TRBJ1-2|TRBD1
CASTPGTGKGYTF
TGTGCCAGCACCCCCGGGACAGGGAAAGGCTACACCTTC
>TRBV9|NA|TRBJ1-1|NA
CASSVGSPANTEAFF
TGTGCCAGCAGCGTAGGCTCCCCGGCGAACACTGAAGCTTTCTTT
>TRBV27|NA|TRBJ1-1|NA
CASSFADSLNTEAFF
TGTGCCAGCAGTTTCGCGGACAGCTTGAACACTGAAGCTTTCTTT
>TRBV5-4|NA|TRBJ1-4|NA
CASSSPGQLPEKLFF
TGTGCCAGCAGCTCTCCGGGACAATTGCCCGAAAAACTGTTTTTT
>TRBV30|NA|TRBJ1-4|TRBD1
CASGSRALGTGAGGKLFF
TGTGCCTCCGGCTCGAGGGCATTAGGGACAGGGGCCGGTGGGAAACTGTTTTTT
>TRBV11-3|NA|TRBJ2-1|TRBD1
CASSLRGQGSYNEQFF
TGTGCCAGCAGCTTACGAGGACAGGGTTCCTACAATGAGCAGTTCTTC
>TRBV19|NA|TRBJ2-1|NA
CASSMAPNSYNEQFF
TGTGCCAGTAGTATGGCGCCCAACTCCTACAATGAGCAGTTCTTC
>TRBV24-1|few|TRBJ1-1|NA
CATSDHRTVSGAFF
TGTGCCACCAGTGATCACCGGACGGTAAGTGGAGCTTTCTTT
>TRBV29-1|NA|TRBJ1-4|NA
CSVDSGRVTNEKLFF
TGCAGCGTTGACTCAGGGCGTGTAACTAATGAAAAACTGTTTTTT
>TRBV18|NA|TRBJ1-1|NA
CASSPTGEAFF
TGTGCCAGCTCACCTACAGGTGAAGCTTTCTTT
>TRBV19|NA|TRBJ1-1|NA
CASSSQRNTEAFF
TGTGCCAGTAGTTCTCAAAGAAACACTGAAGCTTTCTTT
>TRBV5-1|once|TRBJ1-2|NA
CASSLFLGEDGYTF
TGCGCCAGCAGCTTGTTCTTAGGTGAGGATGGCTACACCTTC
>TRBV28|NA|TRBJ1-6|TRBD1
CASIWTGGKNSPLHF
TGTGCCAGCATTTGGACAGGGGGCAAAAATTCACCCCTCCACTTT
>TRBV7-3|once|TRBJ2-2|NA
CASSFGGTSGELFF
TGTGCCAGCAGCTTCGGCGGGACAAGTGGGGAGCTGTTTTTT
>TRBV4-3|NA|TRBJ2-7|NA
CASSQEDGYEQYF
TGCGCCAGCAGCCAAGAGGACGGCTACGAGCAGTACTTC
>TRBV18|NA|TRBJ2-5|TRBD2
CASSPPSTSKETQYF
TGTGCCAGCTCACCACCGTCGACTAGCAAGGAGACCCAGTACTTC
>TRBV5-4|NA|TRBJ1-2|NA
CASSLEVPGDGYTF
TGTGCCAGCAGCTTGGAGGTCCCGGGCGATGGCTACACCTTC